These 20 T cell receptor beta chains came from one sample sequenced in a study of relationships among human T cell subsets (dated by TCRdb to the early 2010s). The library was prepared using multiplex PCR. The sequencer listed for this sample is 454 GS FLX. Semiquantitative ARM-PCR was used to amplify the TCR alpha and beta CDR3 regions from mRNA. In ARM-PCR, tagged nested gene-specific primers were used first, and exponential amplification was then carried out by communal superprimers. The public reads were quality trimmed at Q25 with fastp and then assembled into clones with MiXCR by TCRdb, keeping productive beta chains. Each CDR3 protein appears once, grouped with its most common genes and DNA. Here the sample has fewer than 16,000 distinct CDR3 sequences; less than 80% occur a single time. 30% to 35% of the sample goes to the ten largest clones. Material: total T cells sorted from blood. The sample's cell subset or site label is to be understood as: CD3+ T cells in general. The receptors were sampled from a man aged 35-49 years in good health.

The table lists this clonotype with a few counts. J is TRBJ2-7 and V is TRBV6-5; D is possibly TRBD1 (6 bases). CDR1 and CDR2 (germline): MNHEY, SVGAGI. The CDR3 sequence is 13 residues long. Deletions cut 5 bases from V and 11 bases from J, with 19 bases between. CDR3 bases: TGTGCCAGCAGTCGCTCCGGGATACAGGGAAAGTACTTC. Protein: CASSRSGIQGKYF.

The rearrangement links TRBV11-2 to TRBJ2-7, with D possibly being TRBD1 (6 bases). With 2 bases removed from V and 2 bases from J, the gap between germline ends came to 7 bases. The CDR3 totals 13 residues. Germline V CDR1 and CDR2: SGHAT, FQNNGV. Here the CDR3 reads CASSLTGPYEQYF. The CDR3 DNA sequence: TGTGCCAGCAGCTTAACAGGGCCCTACGAGCAGTACTTC.

The chain has TRBV5-1 and TRBJ2-5; 7 nucleotides align to TRBD1. This CDR3 has 13 amino acids. J gave up 5 bases and V 4 bases, and 5 bases lay outside the gene matches. Germline V gene data show CDR1 as SGHRS and CDR2 as YFSETQ. CDR3 DNA: TGCGCCAGCAGCAAGGGACAGTTGGAGACCCAGTACTTC. As protein: CASSKGQLETQYF.

The chain uses TRBV29-1 and TRBJ1-2; D unclear. The length of the CDR3 is 12 residues. V was pared by 5 bases and J by 2 bases, with 9 bases between. CDR1 SQVTM and CDR2 ANQGSEA come from the germline V gene. CDR3 sequence reads: CSVRTLNYGYTF. CDR3 nucleotide sequence: TGCAGCGTTAGGACGTTGAACTATGGCTACACCTTC.

This chain uses TRBV6-4 with TRBJ1-1; 7 bases are a match to TRBD1. The CDR3 totals 13 residues. J lost 1 base, V lost 6 bases, and 2 bases had no gene match. CDR1 is MRHNA, CDR2 SNTAGT, per germline. The CDR3 coding sequence is TGTGCCAGCAGGGGGACAGAGAACACTGAAGCTTTCTTT. Translation: CASRGTENTEAFF.

This chain joins TRBV11-2 and TRBJ2-4; TRBD2 is a possible D gene (6 bases). There are 13 residues in the CDR3. Germline V gene data show CDR1 as SGHAT and CDR2 as FQNNGV. Trimming cost V 6 bases and J 9 bases, with 15 bases left between them. The CDR3 here is CASRVGGIGIQYF. The CDR3 DNA reads TGTGCCAGCAGGGTAGGCGGGATAGGCATTCAGTACTTC.

The rearrangement uses TRBV28 and TRBJ2-7, with D maybe TRBD1 (6 bases). Trimming removed 6 bases from V and 2 bases from J, with 14 bases in between. Germline lookup yields CDR1 MDHEN and CDR2 SYDVKM. The CDR3 runs 14 residues. This CDR3 is CASRIMTGAYEQYF. DNA of the CDR3: TGTGCCAGCAGAATCATGACAGGAGCCTACGAGCAGTACTTC.

Only one count was recorded for this clonotype. The chain links TRBV23-1 to TRBJ2-3; no firm D call. TRBV23-1 is an open reading frame whose function is uncertain. Trimming left V 0 bases short and J 3 bases short, with 19 bases between. The CDR3 extends over 18 amino acids. CDR3 residues: CASSQSIRNCRRTDTQYF. As DNA, the CDR3 is TGCGCCAGCAGTCAATCCATAAGGAACTGTAGAAGGACAGATACGCAGTATTTT.

With regard to this clonotype: One end of the junction varies from germline; a read error may be responsible. The chain links TRBV5-4 to TRBJ1-1; 9 bases line up with TRBD1. The CDR3 totals 14 residues. Germline V gene lookup returns CDR1 SGHNT and CDR2 YYREEE (reference sequence). The CDR3 DNA follows: TGCGCCAGCAGGCAACAGGGGGCAGATTCTGAAGCTTTCTTT. It translates to CASRQQGADSEAFF.

In its sample, this clonotype was seen a few times. The chain links TRBV28 to TRBJ2-4; 7 nucleotides agree with TRBD1. V trimming: 8 bases; J trimming: 5 bases; junction bases outside the gene matches: 15. Germline V gives CDR1 MDHEN, CDR2 SYDVKM. The CDR3 contains 16 residues. The CDR3 sequence is CASQTWHDRVENIQYF. The DNA of the CDR3 is TGTGCCAGCCAAACCTGGCACGACAGGGTGGAAAACATTCAGTACTTC.

This clonotype has just one count. V gene TRBV11-2 combines with J gene TRBJ2-7; 7 bases match TRBD1. The CDR3 extends over 12 amino acids. The trim removed 4 bases at V and 4 bases at J, leaving 1 base unmatched. The V gene's germline CDR1 is SGHAT and CDR2 FQNNGV. The DNA for the CDR3 is TGTGCCAGCAGCTCACAGGGGTACGAGCAGTACTTC. Translated, it gives CASSSQGYEQYF.

The rearrangement uses TRBV12-3 or TRBV12-4 and TRBJ1-1, with no clear D. There are 12 residues in the CDR3. V was pared by 4 bases and J by 7 bases, with 10 bases between. As DNA, the CDR3 is TGTGCCAGCAGTTCTTTGGGCAGTGAAGCTTTCTTT. Its protein is CASSSLGSEAFF.

In DNA, the CDR3 is TGTGCCAGCAGTCCAGGACAGGGACGGCAGCCCCAGCATTTT. Amino acids: CASSPGQGRQPQHF. The V call is TRBV28, the J call TRBJ1-5, with 8 positions matching TRBD1. Germline values: CDR1 MDHEN, CDR2 SYDVKM. With V trimmed by 5 bases and J by 7 bases, 7 bases remained unmatched. The CDR3 is made up of 14 amino acids. The full variable domain, with the rest looked up from reference TRBV28 and TRBJ1-5, is DVKVTQSSRYLVKRTGEKVFLECVQDMDHENMFWYRQDPGLGLRLIYFSYDVKMKEKGDIPEGYSVSREKKERFSLILESASTNQTSMYLCASSPGQGRQPQHFGDGTRLSIL.

This clonotype has just a few counts. This rearrangement joins TRBV12-3 or TRBV12-4 to TRBJ2-5, with D tentatively TRBD1 (5 bases). CDR3 size: 13 residues. The ends were cut back, 5 bases at V and 2 bases at J, with 9 bases in the middle. CDR3 bases: TGTGCCAGCAGTCGACAGATACAAGAGACCCAGTACTTC. Its protein product is CASSRQIQETQYF.

This clonotype was counted only a few times. The chain links TRBV11-2 to TRBJ1-6; 7 bases agree with TRBD1. The CDR3 has 18 amino acids. From germline, CDR1 is SGHAT and CDR2 FQNNGV. V trimming: 4 bases; J trimming: 0 bases; junction bases outside the gene matches: 9. The CDR3 DNA reads TGTGCCAGCAGCTCGGGATACAGGGGTAGCTCCTATAATTCACCCCTCCACTTT. Encoded protein: CASSSGYRGSSYNSPLHF.

The chain uses TRBV11-2 and TRBJ2-5; no definite D call. CDR1 is SGHAT, CDR2 FQNNGV, per germline. The CDR3 consists of 13 residues. The ends were cut back, 7 bases at V and 2 bases at J, with 11 bases in the middle. CDR3 protein: CASTPIPQETQYF. CDR3 sequence (DNA): TGTGCCAGCACCCCAATCCCGCAAGAGACCCAGTACTTC.

This clonotype showed up just a few times. This chain links TRBV19 with TRBJ2-3; TRBD1 or TRBD2 may be the D gene (5 bases each). The CDR3 is made up of 12 amino acids. V was trimmed by 6 bases and J by 5 bases, leaving 9 bases between them. Germline-derived CDR1 and CDR2 are LNHDA and SQIVND (reference sequence). The CDR3 reads CASSTRGDTQYF. The CDR3 nucleotides are TGTGCCAGTAGCACGAGGGGAGATACGCAGTATTTT.

The rearrangement uses TRBV6-4 and TRBJ2-1, with TRBD1 identical over 8 bases. CDR3 length: 14 amino acids. Germline CDR1 MRHNA, CDR2 SNTAGT. J lost 8 bases, V lost 5 bases, and 8 bases had no gene match. The CDR3 here is CASSPGQGGHEQFF. The CDR3 coding sequence is TGTGCCAGCAGTCCAGGACAGGGAGGACATGAGCAGTTCTTC.

The chain is built from TRBV6-1 and TRBJ2-3; possible D gene TRBD1, 5 bases. The CDR3 has 14 residues. CDR1 and CDR2 (germline): MNHNS, SASEGT. V lost 9 bases and J 4 bases, leaving 17 bases between the germline ends. The CDR3 region has the DNA TGTGCCAGTGTGCTCGGCGACAGCGCAGATACGCAGTATTTT. It yields the protein CASVLGDSADTQYF.

This sequence joins TRBV11-2 and TRBJ2-3; no clear D. Trimming pared 5 bases from V and 1 base from J, leaving 13 bases between. This CDR3 is 15 amino acids long. Germline lookup yields CDR1 SGHAT and CDR2 FQNNGV. The CDR3 DNA sequence: TGTGCCAGCAGCCTCGACGGGTCGGGCACAGATACGCAGTATTTT. It is translated as CASSLDGSGTDTQYF. Combining the CDR3 with reference TRBV11-2 and TRBJ2-3 gives the whole variable domain EAGVAQSPRYKIIEKRQSVAFWCNPISGHATLYWYQQILGQGPKLLIQFQNNGVVDDSQLPKDRFSAERLKGVDSTLKIQPAKLEDSAVYLCASSLDGSGTDTQYFGPGTRLTVL.